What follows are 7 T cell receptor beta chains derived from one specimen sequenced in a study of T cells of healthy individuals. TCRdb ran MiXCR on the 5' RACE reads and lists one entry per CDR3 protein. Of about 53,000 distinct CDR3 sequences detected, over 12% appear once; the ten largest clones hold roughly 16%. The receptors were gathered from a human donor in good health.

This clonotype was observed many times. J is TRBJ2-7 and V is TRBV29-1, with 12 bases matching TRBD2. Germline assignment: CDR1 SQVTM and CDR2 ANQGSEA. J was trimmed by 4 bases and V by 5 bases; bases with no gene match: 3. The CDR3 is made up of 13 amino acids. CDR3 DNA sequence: TGCAGCGTTTCTAGCGGGAGGGAGTACGAGCAGTACTTC. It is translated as CSVSSGREYEQYF.

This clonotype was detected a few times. CDR3 sequence reads: CASSPSRDRTYEQYF. DNA of the CDR3: TGCGCCAGCAGCCCAAGCCGGGACAGAACCTACGAGCAGTACTTC. This chain links TRBV5-1 with TRBJ2-7; 7 bases are a match to TRBD1. With 4 bases clipped from V and 2 bases from J, the junction kept 9 bases outside the gene matches. The CDR3 is 15 residues long. Germline V gene lookup returns CDR1 SGHRS and CDR2 YFSETQ.

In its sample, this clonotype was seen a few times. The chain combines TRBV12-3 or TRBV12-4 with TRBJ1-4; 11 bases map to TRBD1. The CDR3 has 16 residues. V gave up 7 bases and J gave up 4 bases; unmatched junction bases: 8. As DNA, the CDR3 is TGTGCCAGCACCCCGGACAGGGGGCTTGGTAATGAAAAACTGTTTTTT. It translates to CASTPDRGLGNEKLFF.

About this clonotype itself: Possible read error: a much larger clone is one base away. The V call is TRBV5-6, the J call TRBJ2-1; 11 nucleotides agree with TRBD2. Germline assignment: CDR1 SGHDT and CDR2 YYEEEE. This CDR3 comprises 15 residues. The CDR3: CASSFGTSGYNEQLF. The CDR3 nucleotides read TGTGCCAGCAGCTTCGGGACTAGCGGTTACAATGAGCAGTTATTC.

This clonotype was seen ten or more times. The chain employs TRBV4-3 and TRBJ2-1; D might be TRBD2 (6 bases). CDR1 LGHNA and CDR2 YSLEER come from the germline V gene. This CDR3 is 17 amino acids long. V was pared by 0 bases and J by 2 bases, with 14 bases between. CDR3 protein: CASSQDGASAPYNEQFF. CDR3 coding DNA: TGCGCCAGCAGCCAAGATGGGGCTAGCGCCCCCTACAATGAGCAGTTCTTC.

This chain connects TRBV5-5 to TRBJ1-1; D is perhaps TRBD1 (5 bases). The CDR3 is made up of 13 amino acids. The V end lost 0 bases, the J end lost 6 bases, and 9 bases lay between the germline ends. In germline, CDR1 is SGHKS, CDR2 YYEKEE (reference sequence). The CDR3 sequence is CASSLGGGAEAFF. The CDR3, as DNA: TGTGCCAGCAGCTTGGGCGGGGGGGCTGAAGCTTTCTTT. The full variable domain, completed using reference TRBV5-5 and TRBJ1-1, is DAGVTQSPTHLIKTRGQQVTLRCSPISGHKSVSWYQQVLGQGPQFIFQYYEKEERGRGNFPDRFSARQFPNYSSELNVNALLLGDSALYLCASSLGGGAEAFFGQGTRLTVV.

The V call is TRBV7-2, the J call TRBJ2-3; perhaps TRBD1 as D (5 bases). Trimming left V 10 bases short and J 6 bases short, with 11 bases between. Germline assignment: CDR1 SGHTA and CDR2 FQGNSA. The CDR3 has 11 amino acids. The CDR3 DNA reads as TGTGCCACCCGGTACAGGGATACGCAGTATTTT. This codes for CATRYRDTQYF.